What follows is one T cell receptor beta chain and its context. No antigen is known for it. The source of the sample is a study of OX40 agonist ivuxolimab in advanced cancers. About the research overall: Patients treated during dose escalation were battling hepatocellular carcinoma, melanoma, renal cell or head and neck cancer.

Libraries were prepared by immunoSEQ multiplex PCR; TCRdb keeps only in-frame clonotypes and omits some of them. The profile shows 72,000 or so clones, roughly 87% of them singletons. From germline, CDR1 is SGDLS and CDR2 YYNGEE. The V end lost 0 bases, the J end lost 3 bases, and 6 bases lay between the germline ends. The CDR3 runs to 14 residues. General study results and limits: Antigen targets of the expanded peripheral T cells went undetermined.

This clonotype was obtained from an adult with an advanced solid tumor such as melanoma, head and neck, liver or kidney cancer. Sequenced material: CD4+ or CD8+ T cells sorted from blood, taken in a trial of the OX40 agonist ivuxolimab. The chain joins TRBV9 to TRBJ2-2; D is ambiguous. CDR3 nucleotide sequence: TGTGCCAGCAGCGTAGTTGGAGACACCGGGGAGCTGTTTTTT. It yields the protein CASSVVGDTGELFF.